This TCR beta chain was profiled in a study of CD8+CD57+ T cells in acquired aplastic anemia. Looking at the study overall: Quantities of DNA derived from sorted CD4+ and CD8+ cells averaged about 3.2 ug.

V shed 3 bases, J shed 5 bases, and the junction held 7 bases outside the gene matches. Germline CDR1 and CDR2: DFQATT and SNEGSKA (reference sequence). The CDR3 is 15 amino acids. Regarding this clonotype: Its antigen is undetermined.

CDR3 and TCR beta VDJ profiling relied on a genomic DNA template. From the reads, TCRdb called clonotypes with MiXCR, one entry per CDR3 protein. The sample lists more than 250,000 distinct CDR3 sequences; 45% to 65% were seen once. General observations from the study: A set of around 30 CD8+ CDR3 sequences was shared between patients and controls, and these sequences appeared highly expressed in patients. Between patients and controls, CD8+ Simpson's diversity did not vary significantly.

The chain couples TRBV20-1 to TRBJ2-3; 11 nucleotides line up with TRBD2. This receptor was identified in a human donor with severe aplastic anemia or a healthy control (not recorded which). Sequences were obtained from sorted CD4+, CD8+, or CD8+CD57+ T cells (not recorded which) from PBMCs. The CDR3 bases are TGCAGTGCTAGGGGTAGCGGGGGGGCGGGAGATACGCAGTATTTT. It translates to CSARGSGGAGDTQYF.